This entry concerns a single TCR beta chain. The data originate from a study of blood T cell repertoires in COVID-19. Study as a whole: PBMCs, B-cell-depleted T cells, or T cells were the source of the cDNA or gDNA that made up the material.

Germline values: CDR1 SEHNR, CDR2 FQNEAQ (reference sequence). The CDR3 sequence is 14 residues long. Germline trimming cut 7 bases from V and 0 bases from J; bases unmatched to any gene: 4. Enrolled through a virtual design, the participants were between roughly 18 and 89 years of age and came from about two dozen US areas. Sequenced by immunoSEQ multiplex PCR; TCRdb stores in-frame clones only, minus some. Found here are more than 200,000 clones, about nine tenths of them singletons; the top ten hold around 1.8%. The clonotype originates from a man aged 35-49 years who had recovered from COVID-19. The genes are TRBV7-9 and TRBJ2-3; 7 bases map to TRBD2. Sequencing was carried out using PBMCs or T cells enriched from blood (not recorded which). The CDR3 sequence: CASTWGGSTDTQYF. CDR3 coding DNA: TGTGCCAGCACCTGGGGGGGAAGCACAGATACGCAGTATTTT.